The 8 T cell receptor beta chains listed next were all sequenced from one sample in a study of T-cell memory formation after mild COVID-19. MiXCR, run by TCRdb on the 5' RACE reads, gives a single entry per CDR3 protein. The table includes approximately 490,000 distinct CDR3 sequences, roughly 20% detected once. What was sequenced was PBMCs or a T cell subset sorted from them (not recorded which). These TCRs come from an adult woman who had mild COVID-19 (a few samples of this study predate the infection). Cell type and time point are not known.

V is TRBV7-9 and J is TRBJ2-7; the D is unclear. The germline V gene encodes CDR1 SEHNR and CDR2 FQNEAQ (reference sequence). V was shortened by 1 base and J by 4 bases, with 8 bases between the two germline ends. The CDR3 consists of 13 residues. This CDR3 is CASSLVGRYEQYF. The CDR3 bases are TGTGCCAGCAGCTTAGTCGGCAGATACGAGCAGTACTTC.

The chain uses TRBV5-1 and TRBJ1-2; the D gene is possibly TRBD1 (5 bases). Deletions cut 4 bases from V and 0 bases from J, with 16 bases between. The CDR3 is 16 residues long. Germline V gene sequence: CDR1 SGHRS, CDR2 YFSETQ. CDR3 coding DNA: TGCGCCAGCAGCGACGGATCCGCAGGGCCTAACTATGGCTACACCTTC. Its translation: CASSDGSAGPNYGYTF. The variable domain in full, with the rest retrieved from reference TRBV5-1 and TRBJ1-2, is KAGVTQTPRYLIKTRGQQVTLSCSPISGHRSVSWYQQTPGQGLQFLFEYFSETQRNKGNFPGRFSGRQFSNSRSEMNVSTLELGDSALYLCASSDGSAGPNYGYTFGSGTRLTVV.

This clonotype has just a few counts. The CDR3 here is CASSELGTPLYYSNQPQHF. DNA of the CDR3: TGTGCCAGCAGTGAATTGGGGACCCCTCTTTATTATAGCAATCAGCCCCAGCATTTT. This chain links TRBV2 with TRBJ1-5; weak D call: TRBD1 (5 bases). The CDR3 consists of 19 residues. Germline values: CDR1 SNHLY, CDR2 FYNNEI. With 2 bases removed from V and 0 bases from J, the gap between germline ends came to 20 bases.

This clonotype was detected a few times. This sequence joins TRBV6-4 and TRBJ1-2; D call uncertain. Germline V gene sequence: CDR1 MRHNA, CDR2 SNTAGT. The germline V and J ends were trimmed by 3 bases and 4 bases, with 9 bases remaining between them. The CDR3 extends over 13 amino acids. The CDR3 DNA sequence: TGTGCCAGCAGTGAAGGGCCACGCTATGGCTACACCTTC. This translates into CASSEGPRYGYTF.

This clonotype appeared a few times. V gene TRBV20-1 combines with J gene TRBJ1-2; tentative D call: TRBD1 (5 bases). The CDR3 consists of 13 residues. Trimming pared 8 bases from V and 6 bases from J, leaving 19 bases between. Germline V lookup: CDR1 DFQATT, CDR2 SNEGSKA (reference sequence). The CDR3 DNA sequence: TGCAGTACGAACCAGCAGGGCGTTCATGGCTACACCTTC. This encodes CSTNQQGVHGYTF.

DNA for the CDR3: TGTGCCAGCAGTTTGCGACTAGCGGGGATGGGGGAGACCCAGTACTTC. It specifies CASSLRLAGMGETQYF. V gene TRBV12-3 or TRBV12-4 combines with J gene TRBJ2-5; TRBD2 agrees at 11 bases. The CDR3 is 16 residues long. J gave up 5 bases and V 3 bases, and 8 bases lay outside the gene matches.

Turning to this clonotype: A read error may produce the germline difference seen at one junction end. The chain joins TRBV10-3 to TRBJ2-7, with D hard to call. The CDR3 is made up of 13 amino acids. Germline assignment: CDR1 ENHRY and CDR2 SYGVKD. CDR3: CAIREPLFYEQYF. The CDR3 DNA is TGTGCCATCCGTGAGCCTCTATTCTACGAGCAGTACTTC.

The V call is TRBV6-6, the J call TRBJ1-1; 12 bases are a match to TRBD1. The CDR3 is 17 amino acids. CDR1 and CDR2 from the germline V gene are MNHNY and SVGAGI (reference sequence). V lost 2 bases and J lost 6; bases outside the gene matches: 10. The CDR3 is CASSYTGQGAGGAEAFF. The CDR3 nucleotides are TGTGCCAGCAGTTACACGGGACAGGGGGCCGGTGGGGCTGAAGCTTTCTTT.